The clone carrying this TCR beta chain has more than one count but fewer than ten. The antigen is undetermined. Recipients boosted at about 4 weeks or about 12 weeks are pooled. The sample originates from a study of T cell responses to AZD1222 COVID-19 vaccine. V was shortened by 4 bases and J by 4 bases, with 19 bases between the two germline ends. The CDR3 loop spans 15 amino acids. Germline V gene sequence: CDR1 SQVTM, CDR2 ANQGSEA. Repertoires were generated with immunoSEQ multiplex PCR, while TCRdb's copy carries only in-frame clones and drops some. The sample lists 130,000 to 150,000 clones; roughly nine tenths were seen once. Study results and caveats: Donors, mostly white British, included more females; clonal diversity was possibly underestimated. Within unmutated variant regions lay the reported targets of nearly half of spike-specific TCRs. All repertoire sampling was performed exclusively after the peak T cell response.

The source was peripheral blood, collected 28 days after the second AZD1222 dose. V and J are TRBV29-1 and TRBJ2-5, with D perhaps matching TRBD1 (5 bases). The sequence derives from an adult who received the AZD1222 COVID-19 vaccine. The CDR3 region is CSVAWARQWRETQYF. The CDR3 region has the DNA TGCAGCGTTGCTTGGGCACGACAGTGGCGAGAGACCCAGTACTTC.